A single sample gave rise to the 18 T cell receptor beta chains below, sequenced in a study of blood T cell repertoires in COVID-19. Profiling relied on immunoSEQ multiplex PCR, and the TCRdb table lists in-frame clones only, not all of them. The sample carries about 210,000 clones, around 80% recorded once. The sequenced material came from peripheral blood. The receptor source for this set is a man aged 50 or older with active or convalescent COVID-19.

The chain links TRBV28 to TRBJ1-1; the D gene is possibly TRBD1 (5 bases). This CDR3 contains 15 residues. In germline, CDR1 is MDHEN, CDR2 SYDVKM. Trimming shortened V by 6 bases and J by 0 bases, and 14 bases separated the two germline ends. CDR3 sequence reads: CASSPQATMNTEAFF. DNA for the CDR3: TGTGCCAGCAGCCCACAGGCTACCATGAACACTGAAGCTTTCTTT.

The V and J genes are TRBV24-1 and TRBJ1-2; 8 bases agree with TRBD1. The germline CDR1 and CDR2 sequences are KGHDR and SFDVKD. CDR3 size: 14 residues. With V trimmed by 4 bases and J by 7 bases, 7 bases remained unmatched. The CDR3 DNA sequence: TGTGCCACCAGTGAGTCAGGGGGCGCGGGTGGCTACACCTTC. Translating it yields CATSESGGAGGYTF.

Here the CDR3 DNA reads TGTGCCAGCAGCCCCCTGGGGACAGGCTCTGGAAACACCATATATTTT. This codes for CASSPLGTGSGNTIYF. This chain links TRBV7-2 with TRBJ1-3; 8 positions agree with TRBD1. The V gene end was trimmed by 5 bases and the J gene end by 0 bases; junction bases not matched to a gene: 6. The germline CDR1 and CDR2 sequences are SGHTA and FQGNSA. The CDR3 runs 16 residues.

The chain employs TRBV29-1 and TRBJ2-2; 13 nucleotides align to TRBD2. This CDR3 is built from 15 residues. Germline V gene lookup returns CDR1 SQVTM and CDR2 ANQGSEA. After removal of 4 bases from V and 6 bases from J, the junction contained 5 bases not matched to a gene. The CDR3 DNA follows: TGCAGCGTTGCGGGACTAGCGGGGTTTTCCGGGGAGCTGTTTTTT. Its translation: CSVAGLAGFSGELFF.

The rearrangement joins TRBV20-1 to TRBJ2-7, with D tentatively TRBD2 (5 bases). CDR3 size: 13 residues. Germline V lookup: CDR1 DFQATT, CDR2 SNEGSKA (reference sequence). Trimming removed 3 bases at V and 6 bases at J, with 15 bases between. The CDR3 here is CSASRNPGVEQYF. The CDR3 DNA sequence: TGCAGTGCTAGTCGTAACCCCGGGGTCGAGCAGTACTTC.

The chain combines TRBV7-8 with TRBJ1-3; TRBD1 agrees at 9 bases. CDR3 size: 17 residues. CDR1 is SGHVS and CDR2 is FQNEAQ in the germline V gene. V dropped 2 bases and J dropped 3; count of bases not matched to a gene: 8. CDR3 sequence (DNA): TGTGCCAGCAGCTTAAGGGACAGGGTGCAGGTTGGAAACACCATATATTTT. Amino acids: CASSLRDRVQVGNTIYF.

V and J are TRBV18 and TRBJ2-2, with D unclear. Trimming took 2 bases from V and 6 from J, leaving 10 bases between them. Germline V gives CDR1 KGHSH, CDR2 LQKENI. This CDR3 is 14 amino acids long. In DNA, the CDR3 is TGTGCCAGCTCACCAGCCAGCAGGCCCGGGGAGCTGTTTTTT. As protein: CASSPASRPGELFF.

The chain links TRBV5-6 to TRBJ1-2; a possible D gene is TRBD1 (5 bases). V gave up 1 base and J gave up 3 bases, with 13 bases separating them. There are 15 residues in the CDR3. CDR1 is SGHDT and CDR2 is YYEEEE in the germline V gene. CDR3 loop: CASSLPLTGDYGYTF. The CDR3 DNA sequence: TGTGCCAGCAGCTTGCCCTTAACGGGGGACTATGGCTACACCTTC.

This chain uses TRBV5-8 with TRBJ1-4; maybe TRBD1 (5 bases). V was shortened by 5 bases and J by 0 bases, with 14 bases between the two germline ends. The CDR3 contains 16 residues. CDR1 and CDR2 from the germline V gene are SGHTS and YDEGEE. The CDR3 region has the DNA TGTGCCAGCAGAGCCCAGGGTCTGACAACTAATGAAAAACTGTTTTTT. Its translation is CASRAQGLTTNEKLFF. The full variable domain, in which reference TRBV5-8 and TRBJ1-4 provide the parts outside the CDR3, is EAGVTQSPTHLIKTRGQQATLRCSPISGHTSVYWYQQALGLGLQFLLWYDEGEERNRGNFPPRFSGRQFPNYSSELNVNALELEDSALYLCASRAQGLTTNEKLFFGSGTQLSVL.

This clone came up a few times. The rearrangement uses TRBV5-1 and TRBJ2-7, with TRBD1 identical over 7 bases. The junction had 2 bases not matched to a gene; V was cut back by 4 bases and J by 1 base. CDR3 size: 13 residues. The V gene's germline CDR1 is SGHRS and CDR2 YFSETQ. The CDR3 DNA reads TGCGCCAGCAGCCCGACAGGGTCCTACGAGCAGTACGTC. This sequence encodes CASSPTGSYEQYV.

The chain joins TRBV7-3 to TRBJ1-1; D is undetermined. Per germline, CDR1 SGHTA and CDR2 FQGTGA. This CDR3 has 14 amino acids. The V gene lost 1 base and the J gene lost 1 base, with 7 bases spanning the gap. The DNA of the CDR3 is TGTGCCAGCAGCTTAAGCGGGCAGAACACTGAAGCTTTCTTT. It codes for CASSLSGQNTEAFF.

This chain connects TRBV6-1 to TRBJ1-6, with 9 nucleotides matching TRBD1. Germline assignment: CDR1 MNHNS and CDR2 SASEGT. V shed 0 bases, J shed 0 bases, and the junction held 3 bases outside the gene matches. CDR3 length: 18 residues. Written as DNA, the CDR3 is TGTGCCAGCAGTGAAGCATGGGGACAGGGCTCCTATAATTCACCCCTCCACTTT. As protein: CASSEAWGQGSYNSPLHF.

As concerns this clone: The junction differs from germline at one of its ends, possibly a read error. This chain connects TRBV7-9 to TRBJ1-1; D is possibly TRBD1 (5 bases). The CDR3 spans 11 residues. Germline CDR1 reads SEHNR; CDR2 reads FQNEAQ (reference sequence). The CDR3, as DNA: TGTGCCAGCAGCTTAGCTGGGGGGGTAGCTTTT. Encoded protein: CASSLAGGVAF.

The chain has TRBV27 and TRBJ1-2; D possibly corresponds to TRBD1 (6 bases). V was trimmed by 8 bases and J by 6 bases, leaving 13 bases between them. CDR3 length: 12 amino acids. Germline V lookup: CDR1 MNHEY, CDR2 SMNVEV (reference sequence). CDR3 nucleotides: TGTGCCAGCGGGTCAGGGGTGCATGGCTACACCTTC. It yields the protein CASGSGVHGYTF.

The chain uses TRBV5-4 and TRBJ2-3; 9 nucleotides line up with TRBD2. Germline-derived CDR1 and CDR2 are SGHNT and YYREEE (reference sequence). The CDR3 consists of 16 residues. V gave up 4 bases and J gave up 6 bases; unmatched junction bases: 12. DNA of the CDR3: TGTGCCAGCAGCGACATAGCGGGAGAAATGTCGGATACGCAGTATTTT. Amino acids: CASSDIAGEMSDTQYF.

The gene calls are TRBV7-2 and TRBJ1-1; tentatively, D is TRBD1 (5 bases). Germline CDR1 is SGHTA and CDR2 is FQGNSA. The length of the CDR3 is 14 residues. Trimming took off 4 bases at V and 0 bases at J, with 9 bases between the two ends. CDR3 in DNA: TGTGCCAGCAGCTACGACAGTTTGAACACTGAAGCTTTCTTT. It specifies CASSYDSLNTEAFF.

The chain employs TRBV5-1 and TRBJ1-5; no definite D call. The V gene lost 2 bases and the J gene lost 4 bases, with 7 bases spanning the gap. Per germline, CDR1 SGHRS and CDR2 YFSETQ. The CDR3 covers 13 residues. The CDR3, as DNA: TGCGCCAGCAGCTTTGGGCCTAATCAGCCCCAGCATTTT. Translation gives CASSFGPNQPQHF.

The gene calls are TRBV18 and TRBJ2-5, with D uncertain. V was cut by 0 bases and J by 5 bases, with 10 bases left in between. CDR1 is KGHSH, CDR2 LQKENI, per germline. The CDR3 is 14 residues long. The CDR3 region is CASSPPSDGETQYF. The CDR3 DNA reads TGTGCCAGCTCACCACCGAGCGATGGGGAGACCCAGTACTTC.